The next 30 T cell receptor beta chains were all read from a single sample in a study of beta chain features in type 1 diabetes. Study-level results: When Type 1 diabetes patients were examined, their TCRB CDR3s proved moderately but significantly shorter in all four CD4+ subsets.

Expressed TCRB transcripts were sequenced because the entire RNA isolate underwent reverse transcription. The table came from immunoSEQ multiplex PCR; TCRdb's copy has only in-frame clones and leaves some out. The sample lists around 45,000 clones; roughly 45% were seen once. The antigens for these receptors are not known. Sequenced: stem cell memory CD4+ T cells from blood. These receptors originate from a man aged 30-40 years with type 1 diabetes.

This clone was found a few times. This chain uses TRBV4-1 with TRBJ2-7, with D perhaps matching TRBD1 (5 bases). Trimming removed 2 bases at V and 5 bases at J, with 16 bases between. Germline V gene lookup returns CDR1 MGHRA and CDR2 YSYEKL. This CDR3 region has 15 residues. In DNA, the CDR3 is TGCGCCAGCAGCCAACTGGGTCTCGCCAGGGACGAGCAGTACTTC. Translated: CASSQLGLARDEQYF.

This chain uses TRBV5-6 with TRBJ2-5, with TRBD2 matching over 7 bases. CDR3 length: 14 amino acids. CDR1 and CDR2 from the germline V gene are SGHDT and YYEEEE. Trimming removed 4 bases from V and 5 bases from J; junction bases left unmatched: 8. The CDR3 protein is CASSRYGGGETQYF. Here the CDR3 DNA reads TGTGCCAGCAGCCGTTACGGGGGAGGGGAGACCCAGTACTTC.

The chain carries TRBV2 and TRBJ1-1; the D gene is possibly TRBD1 (5 bases). Between the trimmed V and J ends, which lost 4 bases and 4 bases, there was a span of 13 bases. Looked up from germline, CDR1 is SNHLY and CDR2 is FYNNEI. This CDR3 spans 14 amino acids. The CDR3 DNA reads TGTGCCAGCAGTGTAGCCAGGGCCCCCACTGAAGCTTTCTTT. Protein product: CASSVARAPTEAFF. The complete variable domain, with remaining parts taken from reference TRBV2 and TRBJ1-1, reads EPEVTQTPSHQVTQMGQEVILRCVPISNHLYFYWYRQILGQKVEFLVSFYNNEISEKSEIFDDQFSVERPDGSNFTLKIRSTKLEDSAMYFCASSVARAPTEAFFGQGTRLTVV.

The genes are TRBV10-3 and TRBJ2-7; D is unclear. Looked up from germline, CDR1 is ENHRY and CDR2 is SYGVKD. Trimming pared 7 bases from V and 4 bases from J, leaving 14 bases between. This CDR3 spans 13 amino acids. Here the CDR3 DNA reads TGTGCCATCACCCTGTTTCCGAGTTACGAGCAGTACTTC. Protein: CAITLFPSYEQYF.

The chain recombines TRBV30 with TRBJ2-7; 9 nucleotides agree with TRBD2. Unmatched junction bases numbered 10, after V lost 3 bases and J lost 10 bases. This CDR3 has 13 residues. Looked up from germline, CDR1 is GTSNPN and CDR2 is SVGIG (reference sequence). The CDR3 DNA is TGTGCCTGGAGCCGGGCTAGCGGGACTTTACAGTACTTC. Translating it yields CAWSRASGTLQYF.

This clone was picked up one time. The CDR3 coding sequence is TGTGCCAGCAGCACCCTGGACAGCCAGGTCAACACCATATATTTT. Translating gives CASSTLDSQVNTIYF. V and J are TRBV6-5 and TRBJ1-3; the D gene is possibly TRBD1 (6 bases). The CDR3 extends over 15 amino acids. V dropped 6 bases and J dropped 7 bases, with 19 bases sitting between them. Germline loops: CDR1 MNHEY, CDR2 SVGAGI.

The V call is TRBV28, the J call TRBJ2-5; D not resolved. The ends were cut back, 6 bases at V and 7 bases at J, with 12 bases in the middle. Per germline, CDR1 MDHEN and CDR2 SYDVKM. CDR3 length: 12 residues. This chain's CDR3 is CASSLSTGTQYF. The CDR3 DNA is TGTGCCAGCAGCCTATCCACGGGGACCCAGTACTTC.

This chain joins TRBV11-3 and TRBJ2-1; 9 bases line up with TRBD2. J gave up 7 bases and V 3 bases, and 7 bases lay outside the gene matches. The CDR3 contains 15 residues. Germline CDR1 and CDR2: SGHNT and YENEEA. CDR3 DNA sequence: TGTGCCAGCAGCTTGACTTCAGCGGGAGGTAATGAGCAGTTCTTC. It is translated as CASSLTSAGGNEQFF. The complete variable domain, with remaining parts taken from reference TRBV11-3 and TRBJ2-1, reads EAGVVQSPRYKIIEKKQPVAFWCNPISGHNTLYWYLQNLGQGPELLIRYENEEAVDDSQLPKDRFSAERLKGVDSTLKIQPAELGDSAVYLCASSLTSAGGNEQFFGPGTRLTVL.

The chain has TRBV9 and TRBJ2-7; 11 nucleotides line up with TRBD1. The length of the CDR3 is 16 residues. V shed 3 bases, J shed 4 bases, and the junction held 9 bases outside the gene matches. The germline V gene has CDR1 SGDLS and CDR2 YYNGEE. CDR3 sequence reads: CASSADAGTGGYEQYF. DNA for the CDR3: TGTGCCAGCAGCGCCGACGCAGGGACAGGGGGTTACGAGCAGTACTTC.

The chain carries TRBV7-3 and TRBJ2-1, with 9 bases identical to TRBD2. This CDR3 comprises 15 residues. V lost 4 bases, J lost 6 bases, and 7 bases stayed unmatched. The V gene's germline CDR1 is SGHTA and CDR2 FQGTGA. CDR3 sequence (DNA): TGTGCCAGCAGCTCTCCGGGACTAGCAGGCAATGAGCAGTTCTTC. It translates to CASSSPGLAGNEQFF.

The chain recombines TRBV9 with TRBJ1-6; TRBD1 is a possible D gene (6 bases). Germline V gene data show CDR1 as SGDLS and CDR2 as YYNGEE. The V and J ends lost 2 bases and 6 bases respectively, with 12 bases between them. This CDR3 is 15 amino acids long. The CDR3 sequence: CASSVGQKTNSPLHF. As DNA, the CDR3 is TGTGCCAGCAGCGTTGGACAGAAAACTAATTCACCCCTCCACTTT.

V usage is TRBV30 and J usage is TRBJ1-1, with D perhaps TRBD1 (5 bases). The CDR3 runs to 12 residues. V gave up 2 bases and J gave up 5 bases, with 9 bases separating them. Germline CDR1 GTSNPN, CDR2 SVGIG (reference sequence). DNA of the CDR3: TGTGCCTGGAGTACAGGTCCGACTGAAGCTTTCTTT. Its translation: CAWSTGPTEAFF.

The chain couples TRBV27 to TRBJ2-2; maybe TRBD2 (6 bases). Deletions cut 8 bases from V and 3 bases from J, with 10 bases between. The length of the CDR3 is 13 residues. The germline CDR1 and CDR2 sequences are MNHEY and SMNVEV (reference sequence). The chain's CDR3 is CASWRGDTGELFF. As DNA, the CDR3 is TGTGCCAGCTGGCGGGGCGACACCGGGGAGCTGTTTTTT.

The CDR3 bases are TGTGCCAGCGTAAAACAGGGTCGAACTGAAGCTTTCTTT. Residues: CASVKQGRTEAFF. The chain recombines TRBV2 with TRBJ1-1, with a possible D match to TRBD1 (6 bases). The V end was cut by 8 bases, the J end by 5 bases, with 15 bases between. Germline values: CDR1 SNHLY, CDR2 FYNNEI. This CDR3 has 13 amino acids.

This clone was observed a few times. The V and J genes are TRBV27 and TRBJ2-1, with 10 bases fitting TRBD2. J was trimmed by 8 bases and V by 8 bases; bases with no gene match: 15. CDR1 MNHEY and CDR2 SMNVEV come from the germline V gene (reference sequence). The CDR3 has 16 amino acids. CDR3 amino acids: CASALQGPAGGYEQFF. The CDR3 DNA is TGTGCCAGCGCCCTCCAAGGCCCAGCGGGAGGGTATGAGCAGTTCTTC.

This clone was seen a handful of times. V and J are TRBV6-5 and TRBJ1-2; D might be TRBD1 (5 bases). The CDR3 loop spans 14 amino acids. Germline CDR1 reads MNHEY; CDR2 reads SVGAGI. The V end lost 4 bases, the J end lost 5 bases, and 14 bases lay between the germline ends. CDR3 protein: CASSSQGVEYGYTF. The CDR3 DNA follows: TGTGCCAGCAGTTCCCAGGGTGTGGAGTATGGCTACACCTTC.

This clone turned up a few times. V is TRBV7-2 and J is TRBJ2-5, with 7 bases identical to TRBD1. The V segment lost 3 bases and the J segment 1 base; nucleotides outside the gene matches: 5. The V gene's germline CDR1 is SGHTA and CDR2 FQGNSA. The CDR3 covers 15 residues. CDR3 sequence (DNA): TGTGCCAGCAGCTTCAAAAGGGACAGCCAAGAGACCCAGTACTTC. Translation gives CASSFKRDSQETQYF.

The chain is built from TRBV29-1 and TRBJ1-6; possible D gene TRBD1, 6 bases. CDR1 and CDR2 (germline): SQVTM, ANQGSEA. Trimming cost V 6 bases and J 8 bases, with 14 bases left between them. The CDR3 is made up of 13 amino acids. In DNA, the CDR3 is TGCAGCGTGGGGGCGGTTCGGGATTCACCCCTCCACTTT. This sequence encodes CSVGAVRDSPLHF.

This sequence joins TRBV9 and TRBJ2-7; possibly TRBD1 for D (5 bases). Germline V CDR1 and CDR2: SGDLS, YYNGEE. The CDR3 extends over 14 amino acids. Trimming cost V 4 bases and J 2 bases, with 13 bases left between them. For the CDR3, the DNA is TGTGCCAGCAGCCCCGTGGGGCGTCCCTACGAGCAGTACTTC. It codes for CASSPVGRPYEQYF.

The V call is TRBV2, the J call TRBJ1-2; 8 nucleotides match TRBD1. Germline CDR1 SNHLY, CDR2 FYNNEI. J was trimmed by 0 bases and V by 7 bases; bases with no gene match: 10. The length of the CDR3 is 16 residues. CDR3 DNA sequence: TGTGCCAGCATTCCAGGGGGCACCACCTCTAACTATGGCTACACCTTC. Protein sequence: CASIPGGTTSNYGYTF.

This clone has more than one count but fewer than ten. CDR3 region: CASSDTGTSYYEQYF. CDR3 in DNA: TGTGCCAGCAGTGACACCGGGACTAGTTACTACGAGCAGTACTTC. The gene calls are TRBV6-6 and TRBJ2-7; 8 bases match TRBD2. V dropped 5 bases and J dropped 3; count of bases not matched to a gene: 9. The CDR3 sequence is 15 residues long. The germline gives CDR1 MNHNY, CDR2 SVGAGI (reference sequence).

This sequence joins TRBV28 and TRBJ1-5; D remains unclear. Deletions cut 9 bases from V and 1 base from J, with 7 bases between. Looked up from germline, CDR1 is MDHEN and CDR2 is SYDVKM. The CDR3 covers 12 residues. CDR3 amino acids: CASEGSNQPQHF. The CDR3 DNA follows: TGTGCCAGTGAGGGCAGCAATCAGCCCCAGCATTTT.

The V call is TRBV2, the J call TRBJ2-4; no firm D call. Trimming pared 6 bases from V and 5 bases from J, leaving 17 bases between. The V gene's germline CDR1 is SNHLY and CDR2 FYNNEI. The CDR3 consists of 15 residues. As DNA, the CDR3 is TGTGCCAGCAGGGCCTACGGAGTTGGAGAAAACATTCAGTACTTC. Translated: CASRAYGVGENIQYF.

The chain combines TRBV5-6 with TRBJ2-5; D gene ambiguous. Germline CDR1 reads SGHDT; CDR2 reads YYEEEE. This CDR3 comprises 13 residues. Trimming removed 4 bases at V and 5 bases at J, with 12 bases between. This CDR3 reads CASSLPVQETQYF. In DNA, the CDR3 is TGTGCCAGCAGCCTCCCGGTACAGGAGACCCAGTACTTC.

The rearrangement links TRBV15 to TRBJ2-1, with 16 bases identical to TRBD2. V shed 0 bases and J 6 bases; nucleotides not matched to a gene: 2. CDR1 LNHNV and CDR2 YYDKDF come from the germline V gene (reference sequence). The CDR3 has 17 amino acids. The CDR3 spells CATSREGTSGRANEQFF. For the CDR3, the DNA is TGTGCCACCAGCAGAGAGGGGACTAGCGGGAGGGCCAATGAGCAGTTCTTC. Using reference TRBV15 and TRBJ2-1 for the parts outside the CDR3, the full variable domain is DAMVIQNPRYQVTQFGKPVTLSCSQTLNHNVMYWYQQKSSQAPKLLFHYYDKDFNNEADTPDNFQSRRPNTSFCFLDIRSPGLGDTAMYLCATSREGTSGRANEQFFGPGTRLTVL.

This chain joins TRBV7-6 and TRBJ2-6, with D possibly being TRBD1 (5 bases). Trimming cost V 0 bases and J 4 bases, with 10 bases left between them. Germline assignment: CDR1 SGHVS and CDR2 FNYEAQ. The CDR3 runs 16 residues. DNA of the CDR3: TGTGCCAGCAGCTTAGCCCCAGGGCGGGGGGCCAACGTCCTGACTTTC. This codes for CASSLAPGRGANVLTF.

The rearrangement joins TRBV2 to TRBJ1-1; D is unclear. CDR3 length: 13 amino acids. Germline V gene data show CDR1 as SNHLY and CDR2 as FYNNEI. The V end lost 4 bases, the J end lost 0 bases, and 6 bases lay between the germline ends. The CDR3, as DNA: TGTGCCAGCAGTGCCCAGGTGAACACTGAAGCTTTCTTT. Its translation is CASSAQVNTEAFF.

The chain joins TRBV7-8 to TRBJ2-7; TRBD2 is a possible D gene (6 bases). Germline values: CDR1 SGHVS, CDR2 FQNEAQ. The CDR3 runs to 13 residues. V shed 2 bases and J shed 6 bases, with 11 bases lying between them. The CDR3, as DNA: TGTGCCAGCAGCTTAATTGTGGGGGGCGAGCAGTACTTC. It is translated as CASSLIVGGEQYF. Full variable domain (outside the CDR3, taken from reference TRBV7-8 and TRBJ2-7): GAGVSQSPRYKVAKRGQDVALRCDPISGHVSLFWYQQALGQGPEFLTYFQNEAQLDKSGLPSDRFFAERPEGSVSTLKIQRTQQEDSAVYLCASSLIVGGEQYFGPGTRLTVT.

The V and J genes are TRBV5-1 and TRBJ2-3; 10 positions match TRBD1. The junction had 10 bases not matched to a gene; V was cut back by 5 bases and J by 7 bases. The CDR3 has 15 residues. Germline lookup yields CDR1 SGHRS and CDR2 YFSETQ. CDR3 coding DNA: TGCGCCAGCAGGACCACCGGGACAGGGGAAAATACGCAGTATTTT. Translating gives CASRTTGTGENTQYF.

This chain connects TRBV28 to TRBJ2-4; tentative D call: TRBD1 (6 bases). This CDR3 has 13 amino acids. Germline V gives CDR1 MDHEN, CDR2 SYDVKM. The V end was cut by 3 bases, the J end by 8 bases, with 11 bases between. CDR3 coding DNA: TGTGCCAGCAGTTTGTCAGGGGCCGACATTCAGTACTTC. It translates to CASSLSGADIQYF.